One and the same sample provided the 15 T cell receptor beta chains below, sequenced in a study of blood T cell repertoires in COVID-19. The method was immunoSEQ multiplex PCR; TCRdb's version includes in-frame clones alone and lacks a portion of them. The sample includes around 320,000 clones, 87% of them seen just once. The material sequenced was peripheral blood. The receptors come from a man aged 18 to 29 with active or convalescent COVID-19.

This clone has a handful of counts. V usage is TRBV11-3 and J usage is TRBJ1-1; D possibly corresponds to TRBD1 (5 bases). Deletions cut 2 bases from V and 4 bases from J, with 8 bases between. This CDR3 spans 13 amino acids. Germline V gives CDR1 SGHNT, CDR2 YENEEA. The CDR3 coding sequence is TGTGCCAGCAGCTTACCGGGGGGCACTGAAGCTTTCTTT. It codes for CASSLPGGTEAFF.

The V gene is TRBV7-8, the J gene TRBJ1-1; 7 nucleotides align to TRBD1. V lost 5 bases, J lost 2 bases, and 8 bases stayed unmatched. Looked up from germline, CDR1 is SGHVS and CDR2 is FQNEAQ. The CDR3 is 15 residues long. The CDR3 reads CASSPLTGRNTEAFF. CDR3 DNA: TGTGCCAGCAGCCCCCTGACAGGGCGAAACACTGAAGCTTTCTTT. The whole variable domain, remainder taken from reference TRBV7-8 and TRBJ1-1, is GAGVSQSPRYKVAKRGQDVALRCDPISGHVSLFWYQQALGQGPEFLTYFQNEAQLDKSGLPSDRFFAERPEGSVSTLKIQRTQQEDSAVYLCASSPLTGRNTEAFFGQGTRLTVV.

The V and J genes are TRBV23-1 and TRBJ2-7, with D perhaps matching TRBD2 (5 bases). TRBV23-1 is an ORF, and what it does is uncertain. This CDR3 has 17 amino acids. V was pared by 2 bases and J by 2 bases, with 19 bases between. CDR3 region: CASSQNRGTLGAYEQYF. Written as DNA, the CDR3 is TGCGCCAGCAGTCAAAACCGGGGAACCCTCGGAGCCTACGAGCAGTACTTC.

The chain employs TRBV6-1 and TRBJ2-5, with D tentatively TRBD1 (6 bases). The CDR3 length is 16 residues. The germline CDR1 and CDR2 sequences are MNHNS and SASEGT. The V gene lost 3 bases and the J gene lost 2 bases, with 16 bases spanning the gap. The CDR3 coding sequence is TGTGCCAGCAGTGACCCCATGGGGGCGGATCAAGAGACCCAGTACTTC. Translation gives CASSDPMGADQETQYF.

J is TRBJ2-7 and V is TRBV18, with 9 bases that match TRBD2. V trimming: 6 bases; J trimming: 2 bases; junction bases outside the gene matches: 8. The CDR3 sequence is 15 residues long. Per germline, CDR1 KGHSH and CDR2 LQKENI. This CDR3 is CASSPASGIAYEQYF. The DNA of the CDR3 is TGTGCCAGCTCCCCCGCTAGCGGGATTGCCTACGAGCAGTACTTC. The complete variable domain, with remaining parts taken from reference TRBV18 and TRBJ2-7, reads NAGVMQNPRHLVRRRGQEARLRCSPMKGHSHVYWYRQLPEEGLKFMVYLQKENIIDESGMPKERFSAEFPKEGPSILRIQQVVRGDSAAYFCASSPASGIAYEQYFGPGTRLTVT.

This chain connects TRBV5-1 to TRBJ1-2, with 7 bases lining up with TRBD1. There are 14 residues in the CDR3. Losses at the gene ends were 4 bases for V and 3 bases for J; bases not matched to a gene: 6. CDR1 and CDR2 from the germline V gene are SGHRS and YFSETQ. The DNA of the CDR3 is TGCGCCAGCAGCACACAAACAGGGGACTATGGCTACACCTTC. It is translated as CASSTQTGDYGYTF.

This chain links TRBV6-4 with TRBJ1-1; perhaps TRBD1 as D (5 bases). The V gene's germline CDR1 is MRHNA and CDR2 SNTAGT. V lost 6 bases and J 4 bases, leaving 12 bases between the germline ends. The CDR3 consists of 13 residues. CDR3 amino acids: CASSGQSGTEAFF. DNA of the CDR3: TGTGCCAGCAGCGGACAATCGGGCACTGAAGCTTTCTTT.

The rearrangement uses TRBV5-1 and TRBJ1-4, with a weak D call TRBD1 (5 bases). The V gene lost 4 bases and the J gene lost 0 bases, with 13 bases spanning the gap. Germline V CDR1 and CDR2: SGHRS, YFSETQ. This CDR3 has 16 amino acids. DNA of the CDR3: TGCGCCAGCAGCCCGGGGACTCCAGCAACTAATGAAAAACTGTTTTTT. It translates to CASSPGTPATNEKLFF.

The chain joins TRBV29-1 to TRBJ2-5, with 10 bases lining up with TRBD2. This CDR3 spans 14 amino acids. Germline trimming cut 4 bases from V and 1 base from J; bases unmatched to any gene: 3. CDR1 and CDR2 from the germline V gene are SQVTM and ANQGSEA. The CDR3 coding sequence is TGCAGCGTTGGGGGACTAGCGCTCCAAGAGACCCAGTACTTC. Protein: CSVGGLALQETQYF.

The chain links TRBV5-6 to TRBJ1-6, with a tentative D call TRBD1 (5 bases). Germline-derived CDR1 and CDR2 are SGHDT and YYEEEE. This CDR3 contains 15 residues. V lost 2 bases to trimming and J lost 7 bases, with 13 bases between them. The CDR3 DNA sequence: TGTGCCAGCAGCTTTCAGGGTACCCCCAATTCACCCCTCCACTTT. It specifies CASSFQGTPNSPLHF.

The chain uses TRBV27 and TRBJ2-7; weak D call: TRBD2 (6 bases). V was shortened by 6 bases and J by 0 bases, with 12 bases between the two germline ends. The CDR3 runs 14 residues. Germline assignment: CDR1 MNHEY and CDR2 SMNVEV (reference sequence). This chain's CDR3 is CASRTIAASYEQYF. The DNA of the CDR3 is TGTGCCAGCAGAACAATAGCGGCCTCCTACGAGCAGTACTTC.

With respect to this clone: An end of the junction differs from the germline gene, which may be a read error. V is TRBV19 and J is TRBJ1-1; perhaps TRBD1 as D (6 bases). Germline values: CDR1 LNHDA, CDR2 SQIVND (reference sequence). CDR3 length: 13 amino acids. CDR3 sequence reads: CASTIQTGTEAFF. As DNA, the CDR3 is TGTGCCAGTACTATACAGACAGGCACTGAAGCTTTCTTT.

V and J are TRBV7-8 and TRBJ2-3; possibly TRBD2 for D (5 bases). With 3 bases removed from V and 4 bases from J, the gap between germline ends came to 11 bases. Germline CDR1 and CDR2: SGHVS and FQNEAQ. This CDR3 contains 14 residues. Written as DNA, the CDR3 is TGTGCCAGCAGCTTTTGGGAGACATCAGATACGCAGTATTTT. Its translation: CASSFWETSDTQYF.

DNA of the CDR3: TGCGCCAGCAGCCCAACTGATGGAGATACGCAGTATTTT. As protein: CASSPTDGDTQYF. The chain recombines TRBV4-3 with TRBJ2-3; D uncertain. V dropped 4 bases and J dropped 5 bases, with 10 bases sitting between them. CDR3 length: 13 amino acids. Germline V gene lookup returns CDR1 LGHNA and CDR2 YSLEER.

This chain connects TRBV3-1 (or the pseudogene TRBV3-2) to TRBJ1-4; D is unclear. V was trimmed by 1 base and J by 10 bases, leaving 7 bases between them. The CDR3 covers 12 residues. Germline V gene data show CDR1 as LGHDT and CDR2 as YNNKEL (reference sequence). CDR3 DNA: TGTGCCAGCAGCCAAGTCGCCGGAAAACTGTTTTTT. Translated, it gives CASSQVAGKLFF.